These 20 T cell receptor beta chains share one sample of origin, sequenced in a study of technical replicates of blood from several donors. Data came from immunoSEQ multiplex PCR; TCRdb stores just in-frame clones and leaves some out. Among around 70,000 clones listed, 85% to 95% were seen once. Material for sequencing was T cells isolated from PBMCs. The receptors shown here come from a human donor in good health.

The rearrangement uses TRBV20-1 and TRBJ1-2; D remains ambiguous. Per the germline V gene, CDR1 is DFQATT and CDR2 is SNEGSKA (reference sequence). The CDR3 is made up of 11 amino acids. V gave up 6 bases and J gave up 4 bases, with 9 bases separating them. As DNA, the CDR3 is TGCAGTGCCCATCAATCCTATGGCTACACCTTC. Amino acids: CSAHQSYGYTF.

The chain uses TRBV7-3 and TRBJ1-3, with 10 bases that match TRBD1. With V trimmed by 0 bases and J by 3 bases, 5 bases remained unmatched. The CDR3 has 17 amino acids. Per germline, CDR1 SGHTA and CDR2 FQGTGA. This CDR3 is CASSLTGTGEVGNTIYF. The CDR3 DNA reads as TGTGCCAGCAGCTTAACCGGGACAGGGGAAGTTGGAAACACCATATATTTT. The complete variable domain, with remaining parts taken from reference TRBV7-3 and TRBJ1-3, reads GAGVSQTPSNKVTEKGKYVELRCDPISGHTALYWYRQSLGQGPEFLIYFQGTGAADDSGLPNDRFFAVRPEGSVSTLKIQRTERGDSAVYLCASSLTGTGEVGNTIYFGEGSWLTVV.

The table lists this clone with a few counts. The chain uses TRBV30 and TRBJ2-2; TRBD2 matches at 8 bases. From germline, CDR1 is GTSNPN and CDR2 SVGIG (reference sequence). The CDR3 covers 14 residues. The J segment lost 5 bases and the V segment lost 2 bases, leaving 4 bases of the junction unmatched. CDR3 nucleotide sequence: TGTGCCTGGAGTAGTGGACTAGCTACCGGGGAGCTGTTTTTT. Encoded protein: CAWSSGLATGELFF. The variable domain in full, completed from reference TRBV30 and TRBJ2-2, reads SQTIHQWPATLVQPVGSPLSLECTVEGTSNPNLYWYRQAAGRGLQLLFYSVGIGQISSEVPQNLSASRPQDRQFILSSKKLLLSDSGFYLCAWSSGLATGELFFGEGSRLTVL.

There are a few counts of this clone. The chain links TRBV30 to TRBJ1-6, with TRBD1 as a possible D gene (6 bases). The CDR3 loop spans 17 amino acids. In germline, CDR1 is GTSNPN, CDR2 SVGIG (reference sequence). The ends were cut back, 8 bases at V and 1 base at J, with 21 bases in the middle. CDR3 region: CALRGGLGGSYNSPLHF. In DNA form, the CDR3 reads TGTGCCCTTCGGGGGGGGCTTGGAGGGTCCTATAATTCACCCCTCCACTTT. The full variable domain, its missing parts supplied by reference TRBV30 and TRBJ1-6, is SQTIHQWPATLVQPVGSPLSLECTVEGTSNPNLYWYRQAAGRGLQLLFYSVGIGQISSEVPQNLSASRPQDRQFILSSKKLLLSDSGFYLCALRGGLGGSYNSPLHFGNGTRLTVT.

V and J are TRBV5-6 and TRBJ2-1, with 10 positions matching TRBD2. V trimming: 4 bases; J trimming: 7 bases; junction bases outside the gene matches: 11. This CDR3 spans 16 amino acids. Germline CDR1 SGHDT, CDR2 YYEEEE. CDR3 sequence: CASSLGGASGSNEQFF. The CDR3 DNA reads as TGTGCCAGCAGCCTGGGGGGGGCTAGCGGGAGTAATGAGCAGTTCTTC.

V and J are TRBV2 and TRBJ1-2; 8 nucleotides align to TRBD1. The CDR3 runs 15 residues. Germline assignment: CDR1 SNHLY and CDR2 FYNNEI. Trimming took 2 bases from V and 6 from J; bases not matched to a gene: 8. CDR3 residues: CASSERGQDGHGYTF. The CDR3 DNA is TGTGCCAGCAGTGAAAGGGGACAGGACGGACATGGCTACACCTTC.

CDR3 protein: CASSGGGSGYTF. The CDR3 DNA is TGCGCCAGCAGTGGCGGGGGATCCGGCTACACCTTC. The chain couples TRBV10-2 to TRBJ1-2, with D possibly TRBD1 on 5 matching bases. The CDR3 has 12 residues. Trimming stripped 4 bases from V and 8 bases from J, with 11 bases between. CDR1 is WSHSY, CDR2 SAAADI, per germline.

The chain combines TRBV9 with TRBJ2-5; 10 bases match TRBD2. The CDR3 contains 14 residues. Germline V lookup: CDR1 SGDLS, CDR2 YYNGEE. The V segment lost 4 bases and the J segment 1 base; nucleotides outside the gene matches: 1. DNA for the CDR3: TGTGCCAGCAGCCGACTAGCGGGCCAAGAGACCCAGTACTTC. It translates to CASSRLAGQETQYF.

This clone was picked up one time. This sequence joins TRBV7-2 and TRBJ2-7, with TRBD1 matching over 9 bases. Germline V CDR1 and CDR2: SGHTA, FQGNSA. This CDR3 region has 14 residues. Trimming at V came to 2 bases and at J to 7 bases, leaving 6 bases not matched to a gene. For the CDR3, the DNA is TGTGCCAGCAGCTTATGGACAGGGGCAGGGGAGCAGTACTTC. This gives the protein CASSLWTGAGEQYF.

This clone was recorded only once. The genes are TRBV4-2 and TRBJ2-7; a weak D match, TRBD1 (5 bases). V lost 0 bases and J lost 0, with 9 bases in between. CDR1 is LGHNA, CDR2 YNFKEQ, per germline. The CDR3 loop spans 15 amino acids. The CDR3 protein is CASSQDRGPSYEQYF. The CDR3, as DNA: TGTGCCAGCAGCCAAGATAGGGGCCCCTCCTACGAGCAGTACTTC.

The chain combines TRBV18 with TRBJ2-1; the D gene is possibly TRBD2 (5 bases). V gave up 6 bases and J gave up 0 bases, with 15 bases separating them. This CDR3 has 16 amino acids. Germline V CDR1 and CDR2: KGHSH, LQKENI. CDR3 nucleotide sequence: TGTGCCAGCTCCCCCGTAGTGGGGAGCTCCTACAATGAGCAGTTCTTC. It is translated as CASSPVVGSSYNEQFF.

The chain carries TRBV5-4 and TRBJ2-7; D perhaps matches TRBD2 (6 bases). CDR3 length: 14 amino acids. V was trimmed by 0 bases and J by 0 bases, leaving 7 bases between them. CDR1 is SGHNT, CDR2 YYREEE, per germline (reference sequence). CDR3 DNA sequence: TGTGCCAGCAGCTTGGACGGGAGCTCCTACGAGCAGTACTTC. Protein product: CASSLDGSSYEQYF.

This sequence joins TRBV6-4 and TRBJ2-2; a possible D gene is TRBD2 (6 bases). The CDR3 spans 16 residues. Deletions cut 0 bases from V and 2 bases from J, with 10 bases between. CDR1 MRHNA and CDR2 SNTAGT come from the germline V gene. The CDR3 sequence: CASSDSWRVNTGELFF. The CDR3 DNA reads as TGTGCCAGCAGTGACTCGTGGAGGGTAAACACCGGGGAGCTGTTTTTT.

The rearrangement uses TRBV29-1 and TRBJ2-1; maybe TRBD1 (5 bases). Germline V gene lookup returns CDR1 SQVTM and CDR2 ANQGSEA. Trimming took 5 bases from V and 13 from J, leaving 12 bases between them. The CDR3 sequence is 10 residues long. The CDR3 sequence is CSVRTSGQFF. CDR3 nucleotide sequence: TGCAGCGTTAGGACATCCGGTCAGTTCTTC.

The CDR3 DNA reads TGCAGCGTTGAAGGTGGACAGGGGGCTTGGACAGATACGCAGTATTTT. The encoded protein is CSVEGGQGAWTDTQYF. The J gene is TRBJ2-3, the V gene TRBV29-1, with TRBD1 identical over 11 bases. Germline lookup yields CDR1 SQVTM and CDR2 ANQGSEA. Losses at the gene ends were 1 base for V and 3 bases for J; bases not matched to a gene: 6. The CDR3 is 16 amino acids.

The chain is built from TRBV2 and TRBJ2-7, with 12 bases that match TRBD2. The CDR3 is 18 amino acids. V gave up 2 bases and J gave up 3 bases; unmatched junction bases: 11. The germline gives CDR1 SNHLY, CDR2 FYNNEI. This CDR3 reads CASSEPRLAGVSGYEQYF. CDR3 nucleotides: TGTGCCAGCAGTGAACCGAGACTAGCGGGAGTCTCGGGCTACGAGCAGTACTTC.

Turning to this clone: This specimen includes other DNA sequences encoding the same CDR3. CDR3 coding DNA: TGCAGTGCTTCAGGGAACTATGGCTACACCTTC. As protein: CSASGNYGYTF. The chain has TRBV20-1 and TRBJ1-2; perhaps TRBD1 as D (5 bases). The CDR3 runs to 11 residues. V was clipped by 5 bases and J by 2 bases, with 6 bases between them. Germline V gene lookup returns CDR1 DFQATT and CDR2 SNEGSKA (reference sequence).

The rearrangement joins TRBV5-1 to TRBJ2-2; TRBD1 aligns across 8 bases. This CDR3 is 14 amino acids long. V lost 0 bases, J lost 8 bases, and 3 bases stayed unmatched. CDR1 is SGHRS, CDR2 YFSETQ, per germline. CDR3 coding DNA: TGCGCCAGCAGCTTGGGTCAGGGGGCAGGGGAGCTGTTTTTT. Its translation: CASSLGQGAGELFF.

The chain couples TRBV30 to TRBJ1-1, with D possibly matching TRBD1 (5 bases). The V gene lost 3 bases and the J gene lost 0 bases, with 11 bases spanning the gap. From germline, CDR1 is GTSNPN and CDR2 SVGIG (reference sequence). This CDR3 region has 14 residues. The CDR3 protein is CAWRVRGLNTEAFF. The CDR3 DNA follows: TGTGCCTGGAGGGTTAGGGGTTTGAACACTGAAGCTTTCTTT.

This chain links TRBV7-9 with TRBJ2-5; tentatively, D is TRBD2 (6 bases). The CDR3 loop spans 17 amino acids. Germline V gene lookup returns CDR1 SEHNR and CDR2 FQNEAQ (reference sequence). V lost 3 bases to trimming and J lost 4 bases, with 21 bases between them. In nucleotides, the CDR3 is TGTGCCAGCAGCTTCGGTAGTGGGACTCTAGACGGAGAGACCCAGTACTTC. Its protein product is CASSFGSGTLDGETQYF.